This TCR beta chain is from a study of PD-L1 blockade in urothelial cancer (dated by TCRdb to about 2017). With respect to the entire study: Therapy was started around 2014 for all patients, and atezolizumab 1,200 mg was administered intravenously every 3 weeks. Pretreatment tumor samples and matched peripheral blood, collected serially before and after atezolizumab treatment, underwent TCR sequencing. Blood samples gave median yields of about 150,000 T cells and 82,636 unique TCRs, along with a median clonality of 0.080. About 90% of the roughly 29 patients were males with bladder-origin urothelial cancer, and 18 of 29 reported a prior smoking history. Durable clinical benefit was achieved by nine patients and was not achieved by 20 patients. Durable clinical benefit meant progression-free survival longer than 6 months, and TCR features were also tested against progression-free and overall survival. Twenty-nine patients had pretreatment blood TCR-seq, roughly 24 had at least one posttreatment blood collection, and roughly 24 had tumor TCR-seq. In the same patients, whole exome sequencing and RNA sequencing of pretreatment tumors were performed in addition to TCR sequencing. Blood samples were analyzed at 3 weeks after treatment start (second dose) and at 6 weeks after treatment start. Somatic, immune and clinical correlates of response to PD-L1 blockade with atezolizumab in urothelial cancer were the focus of an exploratory multi-omic analysis. Patients had an ECOG performance status of 0 or 1 and had received between 0 and 3 prior chemotherapy regimens. General conclusions and limits of the study: Small sample size (n ≈ 30) and many exploratory analyses mean the results are intended to be hypothesis-generating. A pretreatment peripheral blood TCR clonality below the median was linked to improved progression-free and overall survival. Patients with durable benefit showed greater expansion of tumor-associated TCR clones in peripheral blood 3 weeks after starting treatment (n of about 21, p = 0.022).

Read against the paper, the sample's time point label means: pretreatment peripheral blood. A total of 25 to 30 patients with locally advanced or metastatic urothelial carcinoma, treated at Memorial Sloan Kettering on a trial protocol, made up the cohort. Peripheral blood mononuclear cells were collected pretreatment and during treatment, at between 1 and 8 total time points per patient. The Qiagen DNeasy Blood extraction kit was used to purify genomic DNA from total PBMCs and from tumor samples. PBMCs were collected pretreatment and during treatment, and were isolated and stored as previously described. Each PCR received spiked-in synthetic TCR analog templates so that absolute template abundance could be estimated from read counts. Using the immunoSEQ assay, TCRbeta CDR3 regions were amplified from genomic DNA with bias-controlled V and J gene primers. Rearranged TCRbeta segments were sequenced at approximately 20X coverage. The published analysis was carried out like this. Clustering was used to correct sequencing errors, and CDR3s were annotated against IMGT so that V, D and J genes could be assigned. Out-of-frame and stop-codon sequences were excluded, and only productive TCRbeta rearrangements were used in downstream analyses. To compute clonality, Shannon entropy was normalized by the log of the number of unique productive sequences and then subtracted from one. Clones differing between time points or between blood and tumor were identified by Fisher's exact test with Benjamini-Hochberg correction at adjusted p below 0.01. The table comes from immuneACCESS by way of TCRdb, which keeps in-frame sequences with V and J called. Part of the clones is missing from these tables; in studies checked, under half for an unresolved V gene and the rest for unknown reasons. D and trimming were read from the DNA, whereas the V and J calls and clone size are those reported in that table. The sample records tens of thousands of clones, roughly 84% of which are singletons. The top ten clonotypes cover approximately 2% of the sample.

CDR3 length: 15 amino acids, cysteine to phenylalanine. CDR3 DNA is the only sequence kept; it has 45 bases, read in frame from the first base. Based on the germline V gene, the CDR1 and CDR2 sequences are SGHDT and YYEEEE. The V and J ends are trimmed by 10 bases and 0 bases, leaving 14 bases between them. This clone was recorded once. It lacks a known antigen. The record has no base qualities; no much larger clone is one base away. The receptor chain draws on TRBV5-6 and TRBJ2-6; the D gene is perhaps TRBD2, from 5 matching bases. The sequence was collected from a man aged 55 to 70 with urothelial cancer. Source: PBMCs, taken around atezolizumab (anti-PD-L1) treatment. The DNA sequence reads TGTGCCGGACTTAAAGGCGGCTCTGGGGCCAACGTCCTGACTTTC. Its coded protein is CAGLKGGSGANVLTF.